This is a list of T cell receptor beta chains from one sample in a study of human T cells and chemical hapten exposure. MiXCR was run by TCRdb on the RACE reads, yielding one entry per CDR3 protein. The sample has about 95,000 distinct CDR3 sequences, more than 9.5% seen once. The source material was whole blood, sampled in connection with sensitization to the hapten diphenylcyclopropenone (DPC). All receptors come from a woman aged 40-49 years with alopecia areata. Some clones in this sample may be carry-over from other donors' samples. The CDR3 runs from the conserved cysteine through the conserved F or W. The D gene is left open where the match is weak. The size field is filled for only some rows; it gives once, few, many or a size class.

TRBV2,NA,TRBD2,TRBJ2-1,TGTGCCAGCAGCTCACGATCCCTCCTAGCGGGGGGCAGGGATGAGCAGTTCTTC,CASSSRSLLAGGRDEQFF
TRBV7-2,few,TRBD2,TRBJ2-3,TGTGCCAGCAGCTTAGCTGCGACTAGCGGCACAGATACGCAGTATTTT,CASSLAATSGTDTQYF
TRBV7-2,many,NA,TRBJ2-7,TGTGCCAGCAGCCGGGACCGGGGGTCGGAGCAGTACTTC,CASSRDRGSEQYF
TRBV11-3,many,TRBD2,TRBJ2-1,TGTGCCAGCAGCGCCGTAGCGGGAGCAGGGGGGGAGCAGTTCTTC,CASSAVAGAGGEQFF
TRBV30,few,NA,TRBJ2-3,TGTGCCTGGAGTGCCGGGACTGGGGGAGATACGCAGTATTTT,CAWSAGTGGDTQYF
TRBV7-3,many,NA,TRBJ1-1,TGTGCCAGCAGCTTATCCGTCGGCACTGAAGCTTTCTTT,CASSLSVGTEAFF
TRBV11-2,few,TRBD2,TRBJ2-2,TGTGCCAGCAGCTTTCTAGAGGCCCGCAGACTAGCGGGAGAGGAGGAGCTGTTTTTT,CASSFLEARRLAGEEELFF
TRBV29-1,few,NA,TRBJ1-2,TGCAGCGTTGTAGAGGGCAGAGGGCAAAGAATTTCGCATGGCTACACCTTC,CSVVEGRGQRISHGYTF
TRBV6-2/TRBV6-3,few,NA,TRBJ1-5,TGTGCCAGCAGTTACGAGCCTCGCCAGAACCAGCCCCAGCATTTT,CASSYEPRQNQPQHF
TRBV7-2,many,NA,TRBJ1-4,TGTGCCAGCAGCTCGGGACGTGAAAAACTGTTTTTT,CASSSGREKLFF
TRBV11-2,NA,NA,TRBJ2-7,TGTGCCAGCAGCTTAGTTAGGGGGACTGCCTACGAGCAGTACTTC,CASSLVRGTAYEQYF
TRBV6-2/TRBV6-3,NA,NA,TRBJ2-2,TGTGCCAGCAGGGACAAGGCGAACACCGGGGAGCTGTTTTTT,CASRDKANTGELFF
TRBV18,NA,NA,TRBJ1-6,TGTGCCAGCTCACCGGGGGACACCATTTCACCCCTCCACTTT,CASSPGDTISPLHF
TRBV6-5,NA,TRBD1,TRBJ2-2,TGTGCCAGCAGATTGGGACAGGGAGGCACCGGGGAGCTGTTTTTT,CASRLGQGGTGELFF
TRBV2,NA,NA,TRBJ2-1,TGTGACAGCGACCCCTACAATGAGCAGTTCTTC,CDSDPYNEQFF
TRBV6-1,few,NA,TRBJ2-3,TGTGCCAGCCTTCGGGCGGCTAATGTCTTCGCAGATACGCAGTATTTT,CASLRAANVFADTQYF
TRBV27,few,NA,TRBJ1-4,TGTGCCAGCAGTTCTCGTGCCGGAGGAGGTAATGAAAAACTGTTTTTT,CASSSRAGGGNEKLFF
TRBV5-4,NA,NA,TRBJ2-1,TGTGCCAGCAGCTCTCGAAACGGGGCATACAATGAGCAGTTCTTC,CASSSRNGAYNEQFF
TRBV7-9,many,NA,TRBJ1-1,TGTGCCAGCAGCTTAGGTGGGCTATTTGGCACTGAAGCTTTCTTT,CASSLGGLFGTEAFF
TRBV20-1,many,NA,TRBJ2-2,TGCAGTGCTACTCTCGGGGCCGGGGAGCTGTTTTTT,CSATLGAGELFF
TRBV11-2,few,NA,TRBJ2-5,TGTGCCAGCAGCTTAGGGTCGGGTGGTGGCCAAGAGACCCAGTACTTC,CASSLGSGGGQETQYF
TRBV19,many,TRBD2,TRBJ2-7,TGTGCCAGCCGATACCTTCGGGGGGCCATCGGACTAGCGGGGTACGAGCAGTACTTC,CASRYLRGAIGLAGYEQYF
TRBV4-1,medium-sized,NA,TRBJ1-1,TGCGCCAGCAGCCCAGCCAGCGGAGACGCCGAAGCTTTCTTT,CASSPASGDAEAFF
TRBV11-2,many,NA,TRBJ2-7,TGTGCCAGCAGCCGGTATTACGAGCAGTACTTC,CASSRYYEQYF
TRBV7-8,many,NA,TRBJ2-1,TGTGCCAGCAGCTTGGAGGGCCGGGGGGAGCAGTTCTTC,CASSLEGRGEQFF
TRBV4-1,many,NA,TRBJ2-5,TGCGCCAGCAGCACCTCCGGGGACCAAGAGACCCAGTACTTC,CASSTSGDQETQYF
TRBV27,few,TRBD2,TRBJ2-7,TGTGCCAGCAGTACCCGGCCTAGCGGGAGAGCAATGTCCGAGCAGTACTTC,CASSTRPSGRAMSEQYF
TRBV4-1,few,NA,TRBJ2-1,TGCGCCAGCAGCCAAGCCGGGGGTGGCAATGAGCAGTTCTTC,CASSQAGGGNEQFF
TRBV6-5,few,TRBD1,TRBJ2-3,TGTGCCAGCAGAAGCCCGCCGGGACAGGAGAACACAGATACGCAGTATTTT,CASRSPPGQENTDTQYF
TRBV11-2,many,NA,TRBJ2-3,TGTGCCAGCAGCTCCATCACAGATACGCAGTATTTT,CASSSITDTQYF
TRBV3-1,few,NA,TRBJ2-7,TGTGCCAGCAGCCTCCGGACGGAGACCCACGAGCAGTACTTC,CASSLRTETHEQYF
TRBV5-4,few,NA,TRBJ1-2,TGTGCCAGCAGCTCCGGACAGATCTATGGCTACACCTTC,CASSSGQIYGYTF
TRBV7-8,few,NA,TRBJ1-5,TGTGCCAGCAGCTTAGCCACAGCATCAGTAAGACAGCCCCAGCATTTT,CASSLATASVRQPQHF
TRBV11-2,NA,TRBD1,TRBJ1-2,TGTGCCAGCAGCATACGGGGACAGGGTGACGGCTACACCTTC,CASSIRGQGDGYTF
TRBV29-1,many,TRBD1,TRBJ2-7,TGCAGCGTTGCCCCTGGGACAGGGGAGGGCCTCTACGAGCAGTACTTC,CSVAPGTGEGLYEQYF
TRBV5-1,NA,NA,TRBJ2-3,TGCGCCAGCAGCTTTTCGGACACAGATACGCAGTATTTT,CASSFSDTDTQYF
TRBV6-2/TRBV6-3,many,TRBD2,TRBJ2-7,TGTGCCAGCAGTTGGACTAGGAGCTCCTACGAGCAGTACTTC,CASSWTRSSYEQYF
TRBV5-1,NA,TRBD1,TRBJ2-7,TGCGCCAGCAGCTCGGTGACAGGGAAGAACGAGCAGTACTTC,CASSSVTGKNEQYF
TRBV18,many,NA,TRBJ1-1,TGTGCCAGCTCACCAGGGACAAGGGAAGCTTTCTTT,CASSPGTREAFF
TRBV20-1,few,TRBD1,TRBJ2-7,TGCAGTGTCCTGGGGGGACAGGGGGCCTACGAGCAGTACTTC,CSVLGGQGAYEQYF
TRBV2,many,TRBD1,TRBJ1-3,TGTGCCAGCAGTGAGGGACAGGAAAAAGGAAACACCATATATTTT,CASSEGQEKGNTIYF
TRBV6-4,few,NA,TRBJ2-1,TGTGCCAGCAGTGATACTTCATCCAATGAGCAGTTCTTC,CASSDTSSNEQFF
TRBV20-1,many,TRBD2,TRBJ2-3,TGCAGTGCTAGAGGGCTAGCGGGGGGAGGAGATACGCAGTATTTT,CSARGLAGGGDTQYF
TRBV20-1,many,NA,TRBJ2-3,TGCAGTGCTCCCTTACAGGGAGATACGCAGTATTTT,CSAPLQGDTQYF
TRBV5-4,many,NA,TRBJ2-3,TGTGCCAGCAGCCGGACAATCGCAGATACGCAGTATTTT,CASSRTIADTQYF
TRBV18,many,NA,TRBJ1-1,TGTGCCAGCTCACCGACGGGGAACACTGAAGCTTTCTTT,CASSPTGNTEAFF
TRBV20-1,many,NA,TRBJ2-3,TGCAGTGCTAGCCGGGGCAGCACAGATACGCAGTATTTT,CSASRGSTDTQYF
TRBV7-6,NA,TRBD1,TRBJ2-3,TGTGCCAGCAGCCCCCGACAGGGATCGAACACAGATACGCAGTATTTT,CASSPRQGSNTDTQYF
TRBV29-1,NA,NA,TRBJ2-7,TGCAGCGTTGAGCCCAGGGAACACGAGCAGTACTTC,CSVEPREHEQYF
TRBV28,few,NA,TRBJ1-1,TGTGCCAGCAAAATAGGACGGGCGAACACTGAAGCTTTCTTT,CASKIGRANTEAFF
TRBV20-1,NA,NA,TRBJ2-5,TGCAGTGCATCCGCGGCGACCCAGTACTTC,CSASAATQYF
TRBV7-2,few,TRBD1,TRBJ2-5,TGTGCCAGCAGCTTAGCGAGGACAGGGGGTTCCCAAGAGACCCAGTACTTC,CASSLARTGGSQETQYF
TRBV11-2,many,NA,TRBJ2-2,TGTGCCAGCAGCTTATTACCAGCAGCGAACACCGGGGAGCTGTTTTTT,CASSLLPAANTGELFF
TRBV7-2,many,NA,TRBJ1-1,TGTGCCAGCAGCCCCCCGGCCTCCCTTTTCTACACTGAAGCTTTCTTT,CASSPPASLFYTEAFF
TRBV20-1,NA,NA,TRBJ1-2,TGCAGTGCTAGAGGGCAGGGGTTGGTGCGCTATGGCTACACCTTC,CSARGQGLVRYGYTF